This T cell receptor beta chain emerged from a study of cytomegalovirus exposure and HLA in healthy donors. Notes on the study in general: The records held CMV serostatus as the only immune exposure information.

In the case of this clone: Its antigen is not known.

This CDR3 region has 16 residues. Trimming left V 4 bases short and J 0 bases short, with 13 bases between. The germline gives CDR1 MDHEN, CDR2 SYDVKM. With 60 Vbeta and 13 Jbeta primers, the PCR was carried out. TCRdb keeps only in-frame clones here, not all; method: immunoSEQ multiplex PCR. The sample consists of about 200,000 clones, 65% to 80% of them appearing once. This clonotype was sampled from a man aged 35-49 years in good health and CMV-seronegative. The chain has TRBV28 and TRBJ2-1, with D tentatively TRBD2 (6 bases). Sequenced sample: PBMCs. CDR3 amino acids: CASSSGGPSSYNEQFF. In DNA form, the CDR3 reads TGTGCCAGCAGTTCTGGAGGGCCGAGCTCCTACAATGAGCAGTTCTTC.